The sequence of this TCR beta chain was determined in a study of siplizumab effects on memory and regulatory T cells. Whole-study findings and limits: Relative to controls at roughly 26%, mappable alloreactive CD4+ clones exhibited a mean Treg-derived proportion of approximately 70% with siplizumab. Unstimulated subset assignment was obtained for only a minor fraction of alloreactive clones. Alloreactive sequences from unstimulated CD4+ memory cells fell significantly with siplizumab. Naive T cells appeared more diverse than memory cells and seemed to be major alloresponse contributors.

Comments on this clone: Its target is not known.

Trimming removed 0 bases from V and 4 bases from J, with 6 bases in between. The CDR3 consists of 13 residues. The V gene's germline CDR1 is SEHNR and CDR2 FQNEAQ (reference sequence). Method: immunoSEQ multiplex PCR; TCRdb's copy keeps in-frame clones and lacks some. The profile shows about 120,000 clones, around 95% of them singletons. The V and J genes are TRBV7-9 and TRBJ1-2; D perhaps matches TRBD1 (6 bases). The sequence came from a human donor in good health. Sequenced material: non-Treg CD4+ T cells sorted from blood. CDR3 nucleotides: TGTGCCAGCAGCTTAGCGGGGGCCTATGGCTACACCTTC. Protein product: CASSLAGAYGYTF.